This T cell receptor beta chain appears in the sequencing data of a study of blood T cell repertoires in COVID-19 (TCRdb year 2020). Some background on the complete study: Samples from collaborators originated in the United States, Italy and Spain and spanned both the acute and convalescent phases of COVID-19. The prospective study material was composed of cDNA or gDNA derived from T cells, B-cell-depleted T cells, or PBMCs. Subjects who had been exposed to COVID-19, were actively infected with it, or had recovered from it provided the deeply sampled blood TCRbeta repertoires that made up the dataset. The repertoires were made available in a free public database intended to serve as a resource for research on the immune response to SARS-CoV-2. Samples were obtained from the ongoing ImmuneRACE study (first 160 participants) and from over a thousand subjects provided by 6 global collaborators. A de-identified subject ID, COVID-19 status, age in years and sex were almost always included in the sample metadata. HLA class I and class II types, where available, came from metadata supplied by the sample provider rather than from assay-based typing. Overall study outcomes, separate from this receptor: The amount of clinical and demographic metadata varied by source and participant and was provided uncurated.

The immunoSEQ Assay, a bias-controlled multiplex PCR, was used to amplify TCRbeta CDR3 regions from genomic DNA. The authors' pipeline ran thus. The number of nucleated cells in each sample was estimated by amplification of reference gene primers within the assay. To quantify the absolute abundance of each unique TCRbeta CDR3 rearrangement, sequence reads were collapsed and filtered. For each sample, productive Simpson clonality was calculated as the square root of Simpson's diversity index across productive rearrangements. TCRdb limited this immuneACCESS table to in-frame rearrangements with V and J called. A share of clones is missing; checked studies link under half to unresolved V genes, and the rest is unexplained. V, J and clone size reflect that table, while D and trimming were determined from the DNA. The table for this sample lists roughly 140,000 clones; over 75% of them were counted only once. Less than 2% of the sample belongs to the ten largest clones.

Spanning cysteine to phenylalanine, the CDR3 consists of 11 amino acids. Just CDR3 DNA is preserved here, 33 bases in frame from base 1. V is clipped by 8 bases and J by 5 bases, and the sequence between their germline boundaries is 9 bases long. The germline V gene sets CDR1 to MNHEY and CDR2 to SVGAGI. This clone came up a few times. This clone's antigen is unknown. There are no base qualities to consult, and no much larger clone falls within one base. Whole blood was collected in K2EDTA tubes by collaborating institutions according to the institutions' own protocols. For TCRbeta analysis, collaborators shipped samples in one of three forms: frozen whole blood, isolated PBMCs, or DNA extracted from either of those sample types.

Rearrangement joined TRBV6-5 to TRBJ1-1, with no confident D gene call. Sample: peripheral blood. The receptor comes from a woman aged 50 to 65 with acute or convalescent COVID-19. The DNA sequence is TGTGCCAGCCGGGGTTGGACTGAAGCTTTCTTT. This encodes CASRGWTEAFF.